A selection of T cell receptor beta chains follows, all from one sample in a study of PD-1 blockade in mismatch repair-deficient tumors. Clones were sequenced by immunoSEQ multiplex PCR, and TCRdb holds only the in-frame ones, with some missing. Of some 120,000 clones listed, around 86% are singletons. The sequencing here drew on peripheral blood, taken 44 weeks after starting pembrolizumab. These TCRs come from an adult with mismatch repair-deficient cancer. CDR3s include the opening cysteine and the closing phenylalanine or tryptophan. D genes are given only for firm matches. Clone size is shown for a subset of rows, as once, few, many or a class of expanded clone.

>TRBV28|.|TRBD1|TRBJ2-3
CASSTGQDLPQYF
TGTGCCAGCAGTACCGGACAGGACCTACCGCAGTATTTT
>TRBV28|.|TRBD1|TRBJ1-2
CASSRPGGEAYGYTF
TGTGCCAGCAGCCGGCCAGGGGGGGAGGCCTATGGCTACACCTTC
>TRBV28|.|TRBD1|TRBJ2-1
CASRDRALYNEQFF
TGTGCCAGCAGAGACAGGGCCCTCTACAATGAGCAGTTCTTC
>TRBV7-2|.|.|TRBJ2-7
CASSPPGASSYEQYF
TGTGCCAGCAGTCCTCCGGGGGCGAGCTCCTACGAGCAGTACTTC
>TRBV4-3|.|.|TRBJ2-1
CASSQVPRYNEQFF
TGCGCCAGCAGCCAAGTCCCCCGATACAATGAGCAGTTCTTC
>TRBV19|.|.|TRBJ2-1
CASTTYAGTNNEQFF
TGTGCCAGTACGACTTACGCGGGGACGAACAATGAGCAGTTCTTC
>TRBV10-3|.|.|TRBJ2-1
CAISEVLASPNEQFF
TGTGCCATCAGTGAAGTGCTAGCGAGTCCCAATGAGCAGTTCTTC
>TRBV5-6|once|.|TRBJ2-7
CASSLGAGNYEQYF
TGTGCCAGCAGCTTGGGGGCAGGGAACTACGAGCAGTACTTC
>TRBV5-4|.|.|TRBJ1-2
CASSLVAGWKVDGYTF
TGTGCCAGCAGCTTGGTGGCAGGGTGGAAGGTGGATGGCTACACCTTC
>TRBV6-5|.|.|TRBJ1-5
CASSYSEGKNQPQHF
TGTGCCAGCAGTTACTCGGAGGGAAAAAATCAGCCCCAGCATTTT
>TRBV11-2|.|.|TRBJ2-2
CASSLRETKNTGELFF
TGTGCCAGCAGCTTACGAGAGACTAAGAACACCGGGGAGCTGTTTTTT
>TRBV7-6|.|.|TRBJ2-5
CASSLEGQTQYF
TGTGCCAGCAGCTTAGAAGGGCAGACCCAGTACTTC
>TRBV6-6|.|.|TRBJ1-1
CASSYQGLNTEAFF
TGTGCCAGCAGTTACCAGGGGCTGAACACTGAAGCTTTCTTT
>TRBV6-5|.|.|TRBJ2-2
CASSPQSTSTGELFF
TGTGCCAGCAGCCCACAGAGTACGAGCACCGGGGAGCTGTTTTTT
>TRBV10-3|few|.|TRBJ2-1
CAISENNEQFF
TGTGCCATCAGTGAGAACAATGAGCAGTTCTTC
>TRBV6-5|.|TRBD1|TRBJ1-4
CASGGQGVEKLFF
TGTGCCAGCGGGGGACAGGGGGTTGAAAAACTGTTTTTT
>TRBV30|.|TRBD2|TRBJ2-3
CAWSGNAGRIDTQYF
TGTGCCTGGAGTGGGAATGCCGGGAGGATAGATACGCAGTATTTT
>TRBV21-1|.|.|TRBJ2-2
CASSGGLAGGPPTGELFF
TGTGCCAGCAGCGGAGGACTAGCGGGAGGGCCCCCCACCGGGGAGCTGTTTTTT
>TRBV6-5|once|.|TRBJ2-2
CASSRTSGELFF
TGTGCCAGCAGCCGCACATCCGGGGAGCTGTTTTTT
>TRBV12-2|.|.|TRBJ2-5
CASRRTSGRGYQETQYF
TGTGCAAGTCGTCGGACTAGCGGGAGGGGGTACCAAGAGACCCAGTACTTC
>TRBV19|.|.|TRBJ1-2
CASSTVGATYGYTF
TGTGCCAGTAGTACGGTCGGAGCGACCTATGGCTACACCTTC
>TRBV6-1|.|.|TRBJ2-3
CASSNTDTQYF
TGTGCCAGCAGTAACACAGATACGCAGTATTTT
>TRBV11-2|.|.|TRBJ2-7
CASSLRAGGTYEQYF
TGTGCCAGCAGCTTACGGGCTGGAGGAACCTACGAGCAGTACTTC
>TRBV6-1|.|.|TRBJ1-5
CASSERRGWSNQPQHF
TGTGCCAGCAGTGAGCGGCGTGGTTGGAGCAATCAGCCCCAGCATTTT
>TRBV11-2|.|.|TRBJ1-2
CASSLVPMGGYTF
TGTGCCAGCAGCTTAGTACCCATGGGCGGCTACACCTTC
>TRBV27|once|.|TRBJ2-7
CASSLSGGTALEQYF
TGTGCCAGCAGTTTATCGGGGGGAACAGCCCTCGAGCAGTACTTC
>TRBV19|.|TRBD2|TRBJ2-1
CASSIAELAGHYEQFF
TGTGCCAGTAGTATAGCCGAACTAGCGGGACACTATGAGCAGTTCTTC
>TRBV6-6|.|.|TRBJ1-5
CASRHPSDQPQHF
TGTGCCAGCAGACATCCCTCGGATCAGCCCCAGCATTTT
>TRBV5-1|.|.|TRBJ2-5
CASSPGVLRGETQYF
TGCGCCAGCAGCCCAGGCGTACTGAGGGGAGAGACCCAGTACTTC
>TRBV7-2|few|.|TRBJ2-1
CASSLQTSSYNEQFF
TGTGCCAGCAGCTTGCAGACGTCCTCCTACAATGAGCAGTTCTTC
>TRBV29-1|.|.|TRBJ2-6
CSVEGGGSGANVLTF
TGCAGCGTTGAAGGGGGCGGCTCTGGGGCCAACGTCCTGACTTTC
>TRBV10-3|.|.|TRBJ2-3
CAIKDTSSTDTQYF
TGTGCCATCAAGGACACTTCTAGCACAGATACGCAGTATTTT
>TRBV6-5|.|.|TRBJ2-2
CASLGELNTGELFF
TGTGCCAGCTTGGGGGAGCTAAACACCGGGGAGCTGTTTTTT
>TRBV4-2|.|.|TRBJ2-3
CASSQGWDREGGRALADTQYF
TGTGCCAGCAGCCAAGGTTGGGACAGGGAAGGCGGGAGGGCCCTGGCAGATACGCAGTATTTT
>TRBV30|.|.|TRBJ2-5
CAWRGAGKETQYF
TGTGCCTGGAGAGGGGCAGGGAAAGAGACCCAGTACTTC
>TRBV29-1|once|TRBD1|TRBJ2-1
CSAAGTGLILLDEQFF
TGCAGCGCGGCCGGGACAGGGTTAATACTTTTGGATGAGCAGTTCTTC